The 10 T cell receptor beta chains below come from one sample, sequenced in a study of OX40 agonist ivuxolimab in advanced cancers. This table comes from immunoSEQ multiplex PCR, and its TCRdb copy is limited to in-frame clones, with some not included. The repertoire holds 45,000 or so clones, with roughly 82% as singletons. The material was CD4+ or CD8+ T cells sorted from blood, obtained in a trial of the OX40 agonist ivuxolimab. The source of these receptors is an adult with an advanced solid tumor such as melanoma, head and neck, liver or kidney cancer.

The rearrangement uses TRBV30 and TRBJ2-1; D possibly corresponds to TRBD1 (6 bases). The germline gives CDR1 GTSNPN, CDR2 SVGIG (reference sequence). Trimming stripped 0 bases from V and 4 bases from J, with 10 bases between. The CDR3 spans 14 residues. The CDR3 protein is CAWSVWTEYNEQFF. CDR3 bases: TGTGCCTGGAGTGTCTGGACAGAGTACAATGAGCAGTTCTTC.

This sequence joins TRBV2 and TRBJ2-1; perhaps TRBD1 as D (5 bases). Germline loops: CDR1 SNHLY, CDR2 FYNNEI. With 1 base removed from V and 3 bases from J, the gap between germline ends came to 13 bases. This CDR3 has 16 residues. DNA of the CDR3: TGTGCCAGCAGTGAAGGGGGCTGGTCGCTCTACAATGAGCAGTTCTTC. It codes for CASSEGGWSLYNEQFF.

The chain combines TRBV18 with TRBJ2-7; 8 bases map to TRBD1. V lost 3 bases and J lost 0; bases outside the gene matches: 7. In germline, CDR1 is KGHSH, CDR2 LQKENI. The CDR3 totals 16 residues. CDR3 DNA: TGTGCCAGCTCACCCCTCTCCGGGACAGGCTCCTACGAGCAGTACTTC. This translates into CASSPLSGTGSYEQYF.

The chain carries TRBV7-3 and TRBJ2-3; 7 positions match TRBD2. After removal of 4 bases from V and 2 bases from J, the junction contained 6 bases not matched to a gene. This CDR3 has 15 amino acids. Germline CDR1 SGHTA, CDR2 FQGTGA. In nucleotides, the CDR3 is TGTGCCAGCAGCTCCCGAGCGGGGATCACAGATACGCAGTATTTT. This translates into CASSSRAGITDTQYF.

This chain joins TRBV11-3 and TRBJ2-1, with TRBD1 matching 7 bases. V trimming: 1 base; J trimming: 2 bases; junction bases outside the gene matches: 2. The CDR3 totals 15 residues. Germline V gives CDR1 SGHNT, CDR2 YENEEA. The chain's CDR3 is CASSLAQGAYNEQFF. For the CDR3, the DNA is TGTGCCAGCAGCTTAGCCCAGGGGGCCTACAATGAGCAGTTCTTC.

This chain connects TRBV7-8 to TRBJ1-1; 11 nucleotides line up with TRBD1. The junction had 6 bases not matched to a gene; V was cut back by 3 bases and J by 3 bases. The CDR3 has 16 amino acids. The germline V gene encodes CDR1 SGHVS and CDR2 FQNEAQ. The CDR3 sequence: CASSLRTGGGHTEAFF. The CDR3 nucleotides are TGTGCCAGCAGCTTGCGGACAGGGGGCGGGCACACTGAAGCTTTCTTT.

Note on this clone: The junction departs from germline at one end; a sequencing error may be responsible. The sample holds other DNA sequences that translate to the same CDR3. This chain joins TRBV30 and TRBJ2-3, with 10 bases that match TRBD2. Germline V lookup: CDR1 GTSNPN, CDR2 SVGIG (reference sequence). This CDR3 contains 16 residues. This CDR3 reads CAWSVLSSGGTDTQYF. DNA of the CDR3: TGTGCCTGGAGTGTACTCTCTAGCGGGGGCACGGATACGCAGTATTTT.

The V and J genes are TRBV2 and TRBJ2-1; D is possibly TRBD1 (6 bases). There are 11 residues in the CDR3. Germline values: CDR1 SNHLY, CDR2 FYNNEI. Trimming shortened V by 6 bases and J by 12 bases, and 12 bases separated the two germline ends. This CDR3 reads CASRVRGRQFF. CDR3 DNA: TGTGCCAGCAGAGTCAGGGGTAGGCAGTTCTTC.

CDR3 in DNA: TGTGCCAGCAGTGAAGCGCGTGCGGGTGGTACGCAGTATTTT. Encoded protein: CASSEARAGGTQYF. This chain connects TRBV2 to TRBJ2-3; weak D call: TRBD2 (5 bases). V lost 0 bases and J lost 8, with 12 bases in between. The germline V gene encodes CDR1 SNHLY and CDR2 FYNNEI. CDR3 length equals 14 residues.

This sequence joins TRBV6-5 and TRBJ1-6; no clear D. Germline-derived CDR1 and CDR2 are MNHEY and SVGAGI. The CDR3 covers 15 residues. Trimming pared 8 bases from V and 2 bases from J, leaving 13 bases between. DNA of the CDR3: TGTGCCAGCCACGGGAACAAGGCCTATAATTCACCCCTCCACTTT. Its protein is CASHGNKAYNSPLHF.